This T cell receptor (beta chain) was observed in a study of blood T cell repertoires in COVID-19. Looking at the study overall: Collection of acute and convalescent COVID-19 samples took place in the United States, Italy and Spain. The cDNA or gDNA used as material had been derived from T cells, B-cell-depleted T cells, or PBMCs.

The junction had 6 bases not matched to a gene; V was cut back by 0 bases and J by 3 bases. Per the germline V gene, CDR1 is SGHRS and CDR2 is YFSETQ. The length of the CDR3 is 16 residues. This clone is a singleton in its sample. In the source study's methods: Reference gene primer amplification gave nucleated cell count estimates. Clones were read by immunoSEQ multiplex PCR, and TCRdb kept only the in-frame ones, dropping some. V and J calls and clone size follow that table, whereas D and trimming were derived from the DNA. The table lists under 250,000 clones, 80% to 90% of them singletons, with under 3.5% in the top ten. The study drew participants aged about 18 to 89 years from 20 to 30 US areas.

Sequenced: PBMCs or T cells enriched from blood (not recorded which). V and J are TRBV5-1 and TRBJ2-1; TRBD1 agrees at 7 bases. The clonotype was recovered from a woman aged 18-30 years in a cohort exposed to, infected with or recovered from COVID-19 (not recorded which). The DNA for the CDR3 is TGCGCCAGCAGCTTGGCCGCCGGGACAGACTACAATGAGCAGTTCTTC. It yields the protein CASSLAAGTDYNEQFF.